This T cell receptor (beta chain) comes out of a study of T-cell memory formation after mild COVID-19. In its sample, this clonotype was seen a few times. Its specificity is not known. TCRdb re-derived calls from the 5' RACE reads in MiXCR, one entry per CDR3 protein. The sample holds 350,000 to 500,000 distinct CDR3 sequences; about 19% are singletons and the top ten take approximately 8.1%. The CDR3 runs to 15 residues. After removal of 6 bases from V and 5 bases from J, the junction contained 10 bases not matched to a gene. Germline V gene sequence: CDR1 SNHLY, CDR2 FYNNEI. Overall study findings and caveats: For contracting clones, CD4+ ones sat mainly in CM and EM, CD8+ in EMRA.

This chain uses TRBV2 with TRBJ1-5, with 7 bases aligning to TRBD1. The TCR comes from an adult woman who had mild COVID-19 (a few samples of this study predate the infection). Cell type and time point are not known. Material for sequencing was PBMCs or a T cell subset sorted from them (not recorded which). The CDR3: CASSRDRDNYQPQHF. CDR3 DNA sequence: TGTGCCAGCAGCCGAGACAGGGATAATTATCAGCCCCAGCATTTT. Looking up the rest from reference TRBV2 and TRBJ1-5 gives the full variable domain: EPEVTQTPSHQVTQMGQEVILRCVPISNHLYFYWYRQILGQKVEFLVSFYNNEISEKSEIFDDQFSVERPDGSNFTLKIRSTKLEDSAMYFCASSRDRDNYQPQHFGDGTRLSIL.